These 14 T cell receptor beta chains came from one sample sequenced in a study of blood T cell repertoires in COVID-19. Produced via immunoSEQ multiplex PCR; TCRdb's table is partial and in-frame only. Altogether roughly 60,000 clones are present, 70% to 90% being singletons, with the ten largest covering around 1.2%. Source material: peripheral blood. Receptors originate from a man aged 40-55 years with acute or convalescent COVID-19.

V and J are TRBV5-1 and TRBJ2-5; possibly TRBD2 for D (6 bases). The V end was cut by 3 bases, the J end by 4 bases, with 13 bases between. This CDR3 is 14 amino acids long. Germline lookup yields CDR1 SGHRS and CDR2 YFSETQ. This CDR3 is CASSSRGVGETQYF. Here the CDR3 DNA reads TGCGCCAGCAGCTCCCGCGGGGTCGGAGAGACCCAGTACTTC. The entire variable domain, with the rest obtained from reference TRBV5-1 and TRBJ2-5, is as follows: KAGVTQTPRYLIKTRGQQVTLSCSPISGHRSVSWYQQTPGQGLQFLFEYFSETQRNKGNFPGRFSGRQFSNSRSEMNVSTLELGDSALYLCASSSRGVGETQYFGPGTRLLVL.

Only one count was recorded for this clone. The J gene is TRBJ2-3, the V gene TRBV9; no reliable D call. Germline CDR1 SGDLS, CDR2 YYNGEE. V was shortened by 3 bases and J by 2 bases, with 7 bases between the two germline ends. This CDR3 is built from 13 residues. CDR3 nucleotide sequence: TGTGCCAGCAGCGGGCGGTACACAGATACGCAGTATTTT. Its translation is CASSGRYTDTQYF.

This chain joins TRBV7-8 and TRBJ1-5; the D is unclear. Germline CDR1 SGHVS, CDR2 FQNEAQ. The CDR3 is made up of 13 amino acids. Trimming took 3 bases from V and 2 from J, leaving 5 bases between them. CDR3 residues: CASSFQGNQPQHF. Here the CDR3 DNA reads TGTGCCAGCAGCTTCCAGGGCAATCAGCCCCAGCATTTT.

This clone has only one observation. The V call is TRBV19, the J call TRBJ1-6; D call uncertain. Trimming left V 5 bases short and J 9 bases short, with 17 bases between. This CDR3 comprises 15 residues. CDR1 and CDR2 (germline): LNHDA, SQIVND (reference sequence). CDR3 loop: CASSPADNSFSPLHF. Here the CDR3 DNA reads TGTGCCAGTAGTCCCGCGGATAATTCATTTTCACCCCTCCACTTT.

The chain combines TRBV9 with TRBJ1-2; D gene uncertain. The CDR3 totals 14 residues. Trimming stripped 4 bases from V and 1 base from J, with 11 bases between. CDR1 and CDR2 (germline): SGDLS, YYNGEE. The CDR3, as DNA: TGTGCCAGCAGCATTACAGCGGTTAACTATGGCTACACCTTC. This codes for CASSITAVNYGYTF.

The chain joins TRBV27 to TRBJ2-1; perhaps TRBD2 as D (5 bases). There are 14 residues in the CDR3. With 6 bases removed from V and 9 bases from J, the gap between germline ends came to 18 bases. Germline CDR1 MNHEY, CDR2 SMNVEV (reference sequence). The CDR3 loop is CASSLTRGSSEQFF. Written as DNA, the CDR3 is TGTGCCAGCAGCCTTACACGGGGAAGTTCTGAGCAGTTCTTC.

The chain links TRBV19 to TRBJ2-1; 8 nucleotides line up with TRBD2. Trimming removed 6 bases from V and 4 bases from J; junction bases left unmatched: 8. Germline V gene data show CDR1 as LNHDA and CDR2 as SQIVND (reference sequence). This CDR3 has 15 amino acids. The CDR3 protein is CASSRRGDLYNEQFF. In DNA, the CDR3 is TGTGCCAGTAGCAGGCGGGGGGACCTTTACAATGAGCAGTTCTTC. Combining the CDR3 with reference TRBV19 and TRBJ2-1 gives the whole variable domain DGGITQSPKYLFRKEGQNVTLSCEQNLNHDAMYWYRQDPGQGLRLIYYSQIVNDFQKGDIAEGYSVSREKKESFPLTVTSAQKNPTAFYLCASSRRGDLYNEQFFGPGTRLTVL.

The V gene is TRBV2, the J gene TRBJ1-6; possibly TRBD1 for D (5 bases). V shed 7 bases and J shed 5 bases, with 15 bases lying between them. Germline-derived CDR1 and CDR2 are SNHLY and FYNNEI. The CDR3 is 15 residues long. CDR3 sequence reads: CASTSGTVDNSPLHF. Written as DNA, the CDR3 is TGTGCCAGCACCAGCGGGACGGTGGATAATTCACCCCTCCACTTT. Filled out from reference TRBV2 and TRBJ1-6, the complete variable domain reads EPEVTQTPSHQVTQMGQEVILRCVPISNHLYFYWYRQILGQKVEFLVSFYNNEISEKSEIFDDQFSVERPDGSNFTLKIRSTKLEDSAMYFCASTSGTVDNSPLHFGNGTRLTVT.

The chain couples TRBV5-1 to TRBJ2-1; D is perhaps TRBD1 (6 bases). Deletions cut 3 bases from V and 5 bases from J, with 15 bases between. CDR3 length: 15 amino acids. Germline V lookup: CDR1 SGHRS, CDR2 YFSETQ. As DNA, the CDR3 is TGCGCCAGCAGCTACGCGACAGGTATGAACAATGAGCAGTTCTTC. Protein: CASSYATGMNNEQFF.

The chain recombines TRBV19 with TRBJ2-7; 9 bases map to TRBD1. CDR3 length equals 14 residues. With V trimmed by 5 bases and J by 4 bases, 6 bases remained unmatched. Germline V gene lookup returns CDR1 LNHDA and CDR2 SQIVND (reference sequence). The chain's CDR3 is CASSLGTGRYEQYF. Here the CDR3 DNA reads TGTGCCAGTAGTCTCGGGACAGGGAGGTACGAGCAGTACTTC. Filled out from reference TRBV19 and TRBJ2-7, the complete variable domain reads DGGITQSPKYLFRKEGQNVTLSCEQNLNHDAMYWYRQDPGQGLRLIYYSQIVNDFQKGDIAEGYSVSREKKESFPLTVTSAQKNPTAFYLCASSLGTGRYEQYFGPGTRLTVT.

The chain carries TRBV7-9 and TRBJ1-1; D possibly corresponds to TRBD1 (5 bases). From germline, CDR1 is SEHNR and CDR2 FQNEAQ (reference sequence). Trimming pared 0 bases from V and 0 bases from J, leaving 5 bases between. The CDR3 has 14 amino acids. This CDR3 reads CASSLAGVNTEAFF. The CDR3 nucleotides read TGTGCCAGCAGCTTAGCAGGGGTGAACACTGAAGCTTTCTTT.

This clone was seen just once. The chain links TRBV11-3 to TRBJ2-1; 9 bases line up with TRBD2. Germline CDR1 is SGHNT and CDR2 is YENEEA. This CDR3 comprises 15 residues. Germline trimming cut 4 bases from V and 5 bases from J; bases unmatched to any gene: 6. The CDR3 DNA sequence: TGTGCCAGCAGCTCCGCGGGGGGGCCCCACAATGAGCAGTTCTTC. It encodes CASSSAGGPHNEQFF. The variable domain in full, completed from reference TRBV11-3 and TRBJ2-1, reads EAGVVQSPRYKIIEKKQPVAFWCNPISGHNTLYWYLQNLGQGPELLIRYENEEAVDDSQLPKDRFSAERLKGVDSTLKIQPAELGDSAVYLCASSSAGGPHNEQFFGPGTRLTVL.

The V call is TRBV18, the J call TRBJ1-4; D is uncertain. This CDR3 has 14 amino acids. Germline V CDR1 and CDR2: KGHSH, LQKENI. V was pared by 3 bases and J by 6 bases, with 11 bases between. This chain's CDR3 is CASSPSGAYEKLFF. In DNA form, the CDR3 reads TGTGCCAGCTCACCTTCAGGCGCTTATGAAAAACTGTTTTTT.

The chain recombines TRBV5-1 with TRBJ1-4; TRBD1 is a possible D gene (6 bases). The CDR3 consists of 15 residues. Deletions cut 3 bases from V and 0 bases from J, with 9 bases between. Germline CDR1 reads SGHRS; CDR2 reads YFSETQ. CDR3 bases: TGCGCCAGCAGCTCACAGGGTGCAACTAATGAAAAACTGTTTTTT. Its protein product is CASSSQGATNEKLFF.